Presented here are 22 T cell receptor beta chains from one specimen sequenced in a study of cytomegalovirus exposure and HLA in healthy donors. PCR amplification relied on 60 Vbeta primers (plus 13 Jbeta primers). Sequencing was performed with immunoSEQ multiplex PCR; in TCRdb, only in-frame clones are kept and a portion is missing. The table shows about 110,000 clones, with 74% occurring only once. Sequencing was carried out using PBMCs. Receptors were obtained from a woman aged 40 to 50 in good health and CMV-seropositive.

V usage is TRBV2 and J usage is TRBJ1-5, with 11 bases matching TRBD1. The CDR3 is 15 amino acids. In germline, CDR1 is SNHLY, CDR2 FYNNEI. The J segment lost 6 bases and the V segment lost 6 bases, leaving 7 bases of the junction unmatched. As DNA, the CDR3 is TGTGCCAGCAGCGCGGACAGGGGGCGCCTTCAGCCCCAGCATTTT. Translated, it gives CASSADRGRLQPQHF.

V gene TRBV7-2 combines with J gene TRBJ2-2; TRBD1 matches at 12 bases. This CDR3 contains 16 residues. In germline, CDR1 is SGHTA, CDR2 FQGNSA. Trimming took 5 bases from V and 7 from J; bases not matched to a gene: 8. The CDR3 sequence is CASSTRDRGRSGELFF. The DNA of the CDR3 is TGTGCCAGCAGCACCCGGGACAGGGGGCGGAGCGGGGAGCTGTTTTTT.

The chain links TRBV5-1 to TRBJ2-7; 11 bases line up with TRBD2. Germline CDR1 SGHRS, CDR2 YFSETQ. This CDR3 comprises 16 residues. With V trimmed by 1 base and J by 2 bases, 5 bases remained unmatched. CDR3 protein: CASSLIGGLAAYEQYF. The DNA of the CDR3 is TGCGCCAGCAGCTTGATTGGGGGACTAGCGGCCTACGAGCAGTACTTC.

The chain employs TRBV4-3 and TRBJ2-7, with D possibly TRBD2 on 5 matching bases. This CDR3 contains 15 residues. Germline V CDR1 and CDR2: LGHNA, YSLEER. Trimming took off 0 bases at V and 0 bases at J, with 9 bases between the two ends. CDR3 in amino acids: CASSQESGNSYEQYF. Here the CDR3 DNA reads TGCGCCAGCAGCCAAGAGTCGGGGAACTCCTACGAGCAGTACTTC.

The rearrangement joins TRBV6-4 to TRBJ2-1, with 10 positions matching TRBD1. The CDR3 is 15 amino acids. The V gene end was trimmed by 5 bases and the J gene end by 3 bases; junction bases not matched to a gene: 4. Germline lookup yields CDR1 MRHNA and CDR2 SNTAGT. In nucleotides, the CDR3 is TGTGCCAGCAGTTCCGGGACAGGGGACTACAATGAGCAGTTCTTC. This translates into CASSSGTGDYNEQFF.

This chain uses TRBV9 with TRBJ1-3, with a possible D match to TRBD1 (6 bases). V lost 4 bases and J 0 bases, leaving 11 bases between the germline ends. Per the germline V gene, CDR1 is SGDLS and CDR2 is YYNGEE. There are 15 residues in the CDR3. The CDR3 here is CASSTGGLSGNTIYF. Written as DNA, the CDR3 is TGTGCCAGCAGCACCGGGGGGCTCTCTGGAAACACCATATATTTT.

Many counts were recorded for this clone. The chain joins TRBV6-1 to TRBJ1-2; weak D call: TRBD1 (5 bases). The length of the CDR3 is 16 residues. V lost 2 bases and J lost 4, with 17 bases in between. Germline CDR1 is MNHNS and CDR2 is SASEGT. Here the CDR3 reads CASSELGTDFVYGYTF. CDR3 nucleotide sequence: TGTGCCAGCAGTGAACTAGGGACTGACTTCGTCTATGGCTACACCTTC.

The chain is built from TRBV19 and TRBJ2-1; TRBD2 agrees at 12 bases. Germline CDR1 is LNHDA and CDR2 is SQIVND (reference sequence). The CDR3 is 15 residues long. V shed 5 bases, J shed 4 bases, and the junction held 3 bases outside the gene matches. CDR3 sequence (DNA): TGTGCCAGTAGTCCCGGACTAGCGGGGTACAATGAGCAGTTCTTC. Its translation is CASSPGLAGYNEQFF.

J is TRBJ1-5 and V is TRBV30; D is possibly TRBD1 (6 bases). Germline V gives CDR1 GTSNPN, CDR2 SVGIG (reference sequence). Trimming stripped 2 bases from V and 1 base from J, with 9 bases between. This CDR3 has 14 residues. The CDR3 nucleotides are TGTGCCTGGAGTCGCGGGGGCAGCAATCAGCCCCAGCATTTT. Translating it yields CAWSRGGSNQPQHF.

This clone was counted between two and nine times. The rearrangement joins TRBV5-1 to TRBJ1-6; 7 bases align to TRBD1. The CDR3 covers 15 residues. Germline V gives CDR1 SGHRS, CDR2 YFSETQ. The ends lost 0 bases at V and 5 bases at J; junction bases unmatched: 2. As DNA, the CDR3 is TGCGCCAGCAGCTTGGGGGGGACAGATAATTCACCCCTCCACTTT. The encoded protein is CASSLGGTDNSPLHF.

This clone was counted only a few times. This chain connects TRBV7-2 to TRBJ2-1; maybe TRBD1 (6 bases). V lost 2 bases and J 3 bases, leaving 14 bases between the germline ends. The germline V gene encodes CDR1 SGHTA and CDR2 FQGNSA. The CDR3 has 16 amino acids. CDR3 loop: CASSLRAGAGYNEQFF. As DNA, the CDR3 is TGTGCCAGCAGCTTAAGGGCAGGGGCGGGCTACAATGAGCAGTTCTTC.

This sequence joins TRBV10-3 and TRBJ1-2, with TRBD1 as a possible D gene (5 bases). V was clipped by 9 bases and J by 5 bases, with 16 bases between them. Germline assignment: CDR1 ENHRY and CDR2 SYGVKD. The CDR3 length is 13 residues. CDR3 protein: CAIGDGPVYGYTF. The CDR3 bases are TGTGCCATAGGGGATGGACCCGTTTATGGCTACACCTTC.

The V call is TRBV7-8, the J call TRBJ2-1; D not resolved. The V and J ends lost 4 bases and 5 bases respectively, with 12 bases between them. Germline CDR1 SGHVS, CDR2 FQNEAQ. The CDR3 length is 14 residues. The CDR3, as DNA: TGTGCCAGCAGCTCCGACGGGTACGACAATGAGCAGTTCTTC. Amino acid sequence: CASSSDGYDNEQFF.

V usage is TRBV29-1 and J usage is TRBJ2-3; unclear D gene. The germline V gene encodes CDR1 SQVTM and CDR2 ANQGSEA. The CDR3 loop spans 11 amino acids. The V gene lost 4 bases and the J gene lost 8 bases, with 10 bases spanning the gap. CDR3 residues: CSVGITGTQYF. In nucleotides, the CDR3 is TGCAGCGTTGGGATTACGGGTACGCAGTATTTT.

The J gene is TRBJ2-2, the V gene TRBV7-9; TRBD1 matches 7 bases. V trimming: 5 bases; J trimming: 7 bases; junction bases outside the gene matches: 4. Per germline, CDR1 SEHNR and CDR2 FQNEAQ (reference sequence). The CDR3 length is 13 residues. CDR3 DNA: TGTGCCAGCAGCCAAGACAGGGTCGGGGAGCTGTTTTTT. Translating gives CASSQDRVGELFF.

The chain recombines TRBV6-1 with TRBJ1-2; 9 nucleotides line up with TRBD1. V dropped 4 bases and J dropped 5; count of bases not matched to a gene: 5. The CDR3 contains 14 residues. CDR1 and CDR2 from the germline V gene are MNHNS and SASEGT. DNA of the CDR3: TGTGCCAGCAGTGGAACAGGGGGCGCGTATGGCTACACCTTC. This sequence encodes CASSGTGGAYGYTF.

The CDR3 sequence is CASRSGTGTGANVLTF. The CDR3 DNA reads TGTGCCAGTAGATCCGGGACAGGGACGGGGGCCAACGTCCTGACTTTC. The chain uses TRBV19 and TRBJ2-6, with 9 bases aligning to TRBD1. The length of the CDR3 is 16 residues. Losses at the gene ends were 6 bases for V and 4 bases for J; bases not matched to a gene: 7. Germline V gene lookup returns CDR1 LNHDA and CDR2 SQIVND (reference sequence).

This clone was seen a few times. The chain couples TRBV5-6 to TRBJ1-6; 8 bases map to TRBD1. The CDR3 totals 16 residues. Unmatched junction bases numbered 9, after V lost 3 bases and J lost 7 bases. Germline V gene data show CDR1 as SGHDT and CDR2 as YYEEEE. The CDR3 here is CASSWNPGQENSPLHF. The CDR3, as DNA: TGTGCCAGCAGCTGGAACCCGGGACAGGAGAATTCACCCCTCCACTTT.

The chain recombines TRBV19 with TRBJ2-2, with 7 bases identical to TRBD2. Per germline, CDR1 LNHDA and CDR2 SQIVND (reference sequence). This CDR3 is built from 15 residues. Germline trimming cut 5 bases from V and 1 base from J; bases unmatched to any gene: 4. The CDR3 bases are TGTGCCAGTAGTTTGTCGGGGGGGAACACCGGGGAGCTGTTTTTT. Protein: CASSLSGGNTGELFF.

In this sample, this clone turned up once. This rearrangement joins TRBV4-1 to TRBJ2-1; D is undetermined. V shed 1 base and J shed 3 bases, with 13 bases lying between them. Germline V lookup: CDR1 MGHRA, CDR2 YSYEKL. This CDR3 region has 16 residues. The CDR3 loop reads CASSQGSGAVYNEQFF. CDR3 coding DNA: TGCGCCAGCAGCCAAGGGTCCGGTGCTGTCTACAATGAGCAGTTCTTC.

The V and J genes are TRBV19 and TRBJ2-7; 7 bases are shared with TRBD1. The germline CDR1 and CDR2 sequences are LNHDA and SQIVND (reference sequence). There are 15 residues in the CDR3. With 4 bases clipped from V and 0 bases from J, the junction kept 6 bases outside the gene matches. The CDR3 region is CASSTRDSFSYEQYF. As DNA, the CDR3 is TGTGCCAGTAGTACCCGGGACAGCTTCTCCTACGAGCAGTACTTC. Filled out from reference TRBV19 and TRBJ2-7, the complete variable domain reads DGGITQSPKYLFRKEGQNVTLSCEQNLNHDAMYWYRQDPGQGLRLIYYSQIVNDFQKGDIAEGYSVSREKKESFPLTVTSAQKNPTAFYLCASSTRDSFSYEQYFGPGTRLTVT.

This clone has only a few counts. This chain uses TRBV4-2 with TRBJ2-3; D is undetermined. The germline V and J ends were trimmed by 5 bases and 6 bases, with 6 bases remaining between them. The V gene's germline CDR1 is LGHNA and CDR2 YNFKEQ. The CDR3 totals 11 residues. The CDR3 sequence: CASSSGDTQYF. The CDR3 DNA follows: TGTGCCAGCAGCTCCGGGGATACGCAGTATTTT.